This T cell receptor beta chain was retrieved from a study of T cells after yellow fever vaccination. One entry per CDR3 protein results from TCRdb running MiXCR on the 5' RACE reads. The data contain 68,000 or so distinct CDR3 sequences, 6.5% to 8% of them seen just once; the ten biggest clones take up 36%. This clonotype was counted many times. Antigen specificity is unknown. CDR3 size: 12 residues. J lost 9 bases, V lost 6 bases, and 7 bases had no gene match. Germline CDR1 is LNHDA and CDR2 is SQIVND (reference sequence). Points from the study as a whole: Abundant clonotypes from the bulk population could get into FACS-sorted repertoires as contaminants. Researchers noted that a small share of clonotypes showed up in both CD4 and CD8 compartments. When the response was secondary, it was weaker but reached its peak faster, day 5 versus 15.

The origin of this receptor is a man aged 30 to 39 who received the YFV17D yellow fever vaccine. The sample was CD8+ T cells sorted from PBMCs, taken 15 days after the yellow fever booster vaccination. The rearrangement joins TRBV19 to TRBJ1-2, with 7 bases fitting TRBD1. The CDR3, as DNA: TGTGCCAGTAGCACAGGGGTGTTCAGCTACACCTTC. It codes for CASSTGVFSYTF.